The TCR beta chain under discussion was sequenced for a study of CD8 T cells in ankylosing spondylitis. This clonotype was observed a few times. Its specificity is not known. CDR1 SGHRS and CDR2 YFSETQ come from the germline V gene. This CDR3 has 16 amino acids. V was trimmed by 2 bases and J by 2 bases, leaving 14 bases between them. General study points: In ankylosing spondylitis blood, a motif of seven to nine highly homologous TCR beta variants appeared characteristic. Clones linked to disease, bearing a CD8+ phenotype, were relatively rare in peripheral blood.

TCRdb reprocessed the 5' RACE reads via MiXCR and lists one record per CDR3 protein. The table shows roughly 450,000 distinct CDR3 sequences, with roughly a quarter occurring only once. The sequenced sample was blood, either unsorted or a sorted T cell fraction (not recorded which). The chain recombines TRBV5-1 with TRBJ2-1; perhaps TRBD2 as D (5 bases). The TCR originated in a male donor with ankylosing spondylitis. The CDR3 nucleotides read TGCGCCAGCAGCTTAGATGGGAGAGGGCCCTACAATGAGCAGTTCTTC. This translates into CASSLDGRGPYNEQFF.